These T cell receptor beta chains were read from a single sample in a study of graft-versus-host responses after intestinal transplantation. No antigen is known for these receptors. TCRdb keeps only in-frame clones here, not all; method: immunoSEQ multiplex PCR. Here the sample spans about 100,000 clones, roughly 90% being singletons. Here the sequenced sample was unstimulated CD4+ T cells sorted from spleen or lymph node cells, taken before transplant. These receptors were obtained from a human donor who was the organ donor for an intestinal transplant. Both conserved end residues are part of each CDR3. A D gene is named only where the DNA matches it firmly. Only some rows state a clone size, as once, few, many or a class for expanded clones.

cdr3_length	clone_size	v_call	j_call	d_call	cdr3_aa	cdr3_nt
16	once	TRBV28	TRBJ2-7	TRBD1	CASSLPGTGLTYEQYF	TGTGCCAGCAGTTTGCCCGGGACAGGCCTTACCTACGAGCAGTACTTC
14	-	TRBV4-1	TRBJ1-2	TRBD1	CASSQRGLLYGYTF	TGCGCCAGCAGCCAAAGGGGGCTTCTCTATGGCTACACCTTC
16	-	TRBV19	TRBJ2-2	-	CASSSSGAANTGELFF	TGTGCCAGTAGCTCCTCGGGTGCCGCGAACACCGGGGAGCTGTTTTTT
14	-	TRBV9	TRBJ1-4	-	CASSTTQGGEKLFF	TGTGCCAGCAGCACAACTCAGGGTGGGGAAAAACTGTTTTTT
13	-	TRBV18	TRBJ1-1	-	CASFVRGGTEAFF	TGTGCCAGCTTCGTCAGGGGAGGGACTGAAGCTTTCTTT
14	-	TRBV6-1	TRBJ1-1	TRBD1	CASRPRDRNTEAFF	TGTGCCAGCAGACCTAGGGACAGGAACACTGAAGCTTTCTTT
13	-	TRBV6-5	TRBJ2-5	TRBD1	CASSLDRVETQYF	TGTGCCAGCAGCCTCGACAGGGTAGAGACCCAGTACTTC
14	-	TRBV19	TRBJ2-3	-	CASSITLDPYTQYF	TGTGCCAGTAGTATCACTCTGGACCCGTATACGCAGTATTTT
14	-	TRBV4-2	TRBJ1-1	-	CASSPIGGTTEAFF	TGTGCCAGCAGCCCGATAGGCGGGACCACTGAAGCTTTCTTT
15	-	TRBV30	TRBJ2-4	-	CAWENGTRAKNIQYF	TGTGCCTGGGAAAACGGGACTCGAGCCAAAAACATTCAGTACTTC
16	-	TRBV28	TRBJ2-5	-	CASSLLKGPEQETQYF	TGTGCCAGCAGTTTATTGAAGGGTCCAGAGCAAGAGACCCAGTACTTC
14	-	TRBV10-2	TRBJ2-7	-	CASAGTPQPYEQYF	TGCGCCAGCGCCGGGACCCCGCAACCCTACGAGCAGTACTTC
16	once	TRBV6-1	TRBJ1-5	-	CASSERAGPVNQPQHF	TGTGCCAGCAGTGAAAGGGCAGGGCCGGTCAATCAGCCCCAGCATTTT
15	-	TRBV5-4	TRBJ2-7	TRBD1	CASSLYDRGGYEQYF	TGTGCCAGCAGCCTTTATGACAGGGGTGGGTACGAGCAGTACTTC
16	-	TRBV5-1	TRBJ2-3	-	CASSPVGGGLGDTQYF	TGCGCCAGCAGCCCGGTGGGGGGGGGCCTGGGAGATACGCAGTATTTT
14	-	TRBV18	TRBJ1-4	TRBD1	CASSPGGGNEKLFF	TGTGCCAGCTCACCAGGAGGGGGCAATGAAAAACTGTTTTTT
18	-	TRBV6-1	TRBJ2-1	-	CASSVGQGGIFSYNEQFF	TGTGCCAGCAGTGTCGGACAGGGAGGGATCTTCTCCTACAATGAGCAGTTCTTC
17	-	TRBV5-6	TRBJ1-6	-	CASSLVFGTGLNSPLHF	TGTGCCAGCAGCTTGGTTTTCGGGACCGGACTTAATTCACCCCTCCACTTT
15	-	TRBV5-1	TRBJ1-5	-	CASSLDGRANQPQHF	TGCGCCAGCAGCTTGGACGGGAGGGCGAATCAGCCCCAGCATTTT
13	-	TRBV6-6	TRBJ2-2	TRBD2	CASRREAHGELFF	TGTGCCAGCAGGCGGGAGGCCCACGGGGAGCTGTTTTTT
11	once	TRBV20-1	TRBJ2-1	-	CSARPRDTQFF	TGCAGTGCCCGACCCCGGGACACGCAGTTCTTC
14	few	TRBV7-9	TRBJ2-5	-	CASSLGRIQETQYF	TGTGCCAGCAGCTTAGGACGGATCCAAGAGACCCAGTACTTC
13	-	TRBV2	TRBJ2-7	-	CASKFSVSYEQYF	TGTGCCAGCAAATTTTCGGTTTCCTACGAGCAGTACTTC
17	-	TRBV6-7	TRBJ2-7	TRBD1	CASSYPPTRDSSYEQYF	TGTGCCAGCAGTTACCCACCAACTCGGGACAGTTCCTACGAGCAGTACTTC
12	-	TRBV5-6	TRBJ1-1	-	CASSLLSLEAFF	TGTGCCAGCAGCTTGTTGTCTCTGGAGGCTTTCTTT
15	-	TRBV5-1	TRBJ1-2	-	CASSFFTAGSYGYTF	TGCGCCAGCAGCTTTTTCACAGCCGGTAGCTATGGCTACACCTTC
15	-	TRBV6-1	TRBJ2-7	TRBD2	CASSVGLAALYEQYF	TGTGCCAGCAGTGTGGGACTAGCGGCGCTCTACGAGCAGTACTTC
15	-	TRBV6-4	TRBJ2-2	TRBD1	CASSEKGQIAGELFF	TGTGCCAGCAGTGAAAAGGGACAGATTGCCGGGGAGCTGTTTTTT
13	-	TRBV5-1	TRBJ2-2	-	CASSLGGPGELFF	TGCGCCAGCAGCTTGGGGGGACCCGGGGAGCTGTTTTTT
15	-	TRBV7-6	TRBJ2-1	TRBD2	CASSPGGGSYNEQFF	TGTGCCAGCAGCCCCGGGGGGGGCTCCTACAATGAGCAGTTCTTC
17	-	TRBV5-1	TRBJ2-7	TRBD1	CASSRGTGDRTSYEQYF	TGCGCCAGCAGCAGGGGGACCGGGGACAGGACCTCCTACGAGCAGTACTTC
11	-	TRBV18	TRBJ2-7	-	CASSSMYEQYF	TGTGCCAGCTCATCCATGTACGAGCAGTACTTC
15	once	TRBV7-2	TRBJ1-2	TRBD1	CASSLVAQGAGGYTF	TGTGCCAGCAGCTTAGTAGCGCAGGGGGCGGGTGGCTACACCTTC
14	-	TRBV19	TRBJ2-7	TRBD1	CASSVGQGPYEQYF	TGTGCCAGTAGTGTAGGACAGGGACCCTACGAGCAGTACTTC
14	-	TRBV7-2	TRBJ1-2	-	CASSKNQGSHGYTF	TGTGCCAGCAGCAAAAATCAGGGTTCCCATGGCTACACCTTC
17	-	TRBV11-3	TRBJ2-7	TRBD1	CASSQTWTGAISYEQYF	TGTGCCAGCAGCCAGACCTGGACAGGGGCGATCTCCTACGAGCAGTACTTC
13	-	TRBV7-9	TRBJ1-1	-	CASSLLFNTEAFF	TGTGCCAGCAGCCTCCTTTTTAACACTGAAGCTTTCTTT
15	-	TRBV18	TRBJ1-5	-	CASSPSGLGNQPQHF	TGTGCCAGCTCACCATCTGGGCTGGGCAATCAGCCCCAGCATTTT
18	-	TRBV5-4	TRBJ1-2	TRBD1	CASSLGGALGTGIRGYTF	TGTGCCAGCAGCTTGGGAGGGGCACTGGGGACAGGGATTCGGGGCTACACCTTC
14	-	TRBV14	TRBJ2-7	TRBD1	CASSQDRGIYEQYF	TGTGCCAGCAGCCAGGACAGGGGGATATACGAGCAGTACTTC
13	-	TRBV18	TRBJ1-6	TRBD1	CASFDRENSPLHF	TGTGCCAGCTTCGACAGGGAAAATTCACCCCTCCACTTT
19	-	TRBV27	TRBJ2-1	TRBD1	CASSLRVLQTGRPYNEQFF	TGTGCCAGCAGTTTACGGGTACTTCAGACAGGGCGCCCCTACAATGAGCAGTTCTTC
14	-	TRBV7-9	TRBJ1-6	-	CASTTRDNRSPLHF	TGTGCCAGCACAACACGGGACAATCGTTCACCCCTCCACTTT
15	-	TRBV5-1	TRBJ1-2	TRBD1	CASSRTDRDHYGYTF	TGCGCCAGCAGCCGGACCGACAGGGACCACTATGGCTACACCTTC
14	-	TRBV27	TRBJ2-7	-	CASMRLPEGYEQYF	TGTGCCAGCATGCGGCTGCCCGAGGGTTACGAGCAGTACTTC
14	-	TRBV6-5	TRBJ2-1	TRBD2	CASRPGLAGNEQFF	TGTGCCAGCAGACCGGGACTAGCGGGCAATGAGCAGTTCTTC
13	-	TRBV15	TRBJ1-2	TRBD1	CATSWDSKSGYTF	TGTGCCACCAGCTGGGACAGCAAGTCAGGCTACACCTTC
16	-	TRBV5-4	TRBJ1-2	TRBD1	CASSSTGQGGNYGYTF	TGTGCCAGCAGCTCGACCGGACAGGGAGGTAACTATGGCTACACCTTC
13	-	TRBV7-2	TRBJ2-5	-	CASSFSDQGTQYF	TGTGCCAGCAGCTTCAGCGACCAGGGGACCCAGTACTTC
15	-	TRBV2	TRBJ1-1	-	CASSEDGPMNTEAFF	TGTGCCAGCAGTGAAGACGGTCCCATGAACACTGAAGCTTTCTTT
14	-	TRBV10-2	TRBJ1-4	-	CASSLRGTNEKLFF	TGCGCCAGCAGTCTCCGGGGAACTAATGAAAAACTGTTTTTT
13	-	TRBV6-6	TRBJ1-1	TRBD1	CASSPTGVTEAFF	TGTGCCAGCAGTCCGACAGGGGTCACTGAAGCTTTCTTT
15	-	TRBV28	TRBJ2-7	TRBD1	CASSSSGTGTYEQYF	TGTGCCAGCAGTTCATCCGGGACAGGGACCTACGAGCAGTACTTC
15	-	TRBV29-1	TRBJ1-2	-	CSVGVVSTGRGGYTF	TGCAGCGTTGGGGTTGTAAGCACAGGGAGGGGTGGCTACACCTTC
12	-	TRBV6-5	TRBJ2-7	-	CASSQGPYEQYF	TGTGCCAGCAGTCAAGGGCCATACGAGCAGTACTTC
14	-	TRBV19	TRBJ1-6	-	CASRIYSYNSPLHF	TGTGCCAGTAGGATTTACTCCTATAATTCACCCCTCCACTTT
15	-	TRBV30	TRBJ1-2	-	CAWFGGSSPNYGYTF	TGTGCCTGGTTCGGGGGATCTTCTCCTAACTATGGCTACACCTTC